These 13 T cell receptor beta chains came from one sample sequenced in a study of cytomegalovirus exposure and HLA in healthy donors (dated by TCRdb to about 2017). Libraries were prepared through the immunoSEQ multiplex PCR assay. For the multiplex PCR, a mixture combining 60 forward primers for TCR Vbeta segments and 13 reverse primers for TCR Jbeta segments was used. This immuneACCESS table, as held by TCRdb, lists in-frame sequences with V and J called but not all clones. Of the missing ones, under half trace to an unresolved V gene in checked studies; the others have no known cause. The sample table shows more than 95,000 clones, and over 65% are seen once. Roughly 8.2% of the sample belongs to the ten largest clones. The specimen was PBMCs. Receptors were obtained from a man aged 35 to 55 in good health and CMV-seropositive.

The chain employs TRBV2 and TRBJ2-7; D possibly corresponds to TRBD1 (7 bases). CDR1 SNHLY and CDR2 FYNNEI come from the germline V gene. CDR3 length equals 14 residues. The V end lost 6 bases, the J end lost 2 bases, and 14 bases lay between the germline ends. The CDR3 DNA reads TGTGCCAGCAGCCCGCAGGGGGGCCCCTACGAGCAGTACTTC. Encoded protein: CASSPQGGPYEQYF. Filled out from reference TRBV2 and TRBJ2-7, the complete variable domain reads EPEVTQTPSHQVTQMGQEVILRCVPISNHLYFYWYRQILGQKVEFLVSFYNNEISEKSEIFDDQFSVERPDGSNFTLKIRSTKLEDSAMYFCASSPQGGPYEQYFGPGTRLTVT.

The V gene is TRBV7-6, the J gene TRBJ2-2, with D uncertain. The CDR3 runs 15 residues. Germline V gene lookup returns CDR1 SGHVS and CDR2 FNYEAQ. V shed 0 bases and J shed 2 bases, with 7 bases lying between them. In DNA, the CDR3 is TGTGCCAGCAGCTTAGCCAACTTAAACACCGGGGAGCTGTTTTTT. Protein: CASSLANLNTGELFF.

V usage is TRBV6-1 and J usage is TRBJ1-2; 7 nucleotides agree with TRBD1. J gave up 8 bases and V 6 bases, and 9 bases lay outside the gene matches. CDR3 length equals 13 residues. Germline CDR1 and CDR2: MNHNS and SASEGT. This CDR3 is CASRRTGVYGYTF. Here the CDR3 DNA reads TGTGCCAGCAGACGAACAGGGGTCTACGGCTACACCTTC.

This rearrangement joins TRBV7-9 to TRBJ1-2, with 10 bases matching TRBD1. Germline V CDR1 and CDR2: SEHNR, FQNEAQ (reference sequence). V was clipped by 3 bases and J by 0 bases; unmatched bases: 7. The CDR3 totals 17 residues. CDR3 region: CASSFEDRGYANYGYTF. As DNA, the CDR3 is TGTGCCAGCAGCTTCGAGGACAGGGGGTATGCTAACTATGGCTACACCTTC.

The chain couples TRBV19 to TRBJ2-3; 7 bases are a match to TRBD1. The CDR3 spans 15 residues. V was pared by 2 bases and J by 4 bases, with 6 bases of the junction left unmatched. The germline V gene encodes CDR1 LNHDA and CDR2 SQIVND (reference sequence). The CDR3 here is CASSIRGGIADTQYF. In DNA, the CDR3 is TGTGCCAGTAGTATAAGAGGGGGCATCGCAGATACGCAGTATTTT.

V usage is TRBV9 and J usage is TRBJ1-1; TRBD1 matches at 9 bases. This CDR3 has 14 residues. Unmatched junction bases numbered 8, after V lost 5 bases and J lost 6 bases. Germline-derived CDR1 and CDR2 are SGDLS and YYNGEE. The CDR3 sequence: CASSTTGGIAEAFF. CDR3 DNA sequence: TGTGCCAGCAGTACCACAGGGGGCATCGCTGAAGCTTTCTTT.

V usage is TRBV15 and J usage is TRBJ2-4, with TRBD2 matching over 9 bases. CDR1 and CDR2 from the germline V gene are LNHNV and YYDKDF (reference sequence). Trimming at V came to 4 bases and at J to 9 bases, leaving 25 bases not matched to a gene. The CDR3 runs to 20 residues. As DNA, the CDR3 is TGTGCCACCAGCATTGATAATGGGCCCCTTTACGGACTAGCGTCGGGCATTCAGTACTTC. Translation gives CATSIDNGPLYGLASGIQYF. The full variable domain, in which reference TRBV15 and TRBJ2-4 provide the parts outside the CDR3, is DAMVIQNPRYQVTQFGKPVTLSCSQTLNHNVMYWYQQKSSQAPKLLFHYYDKDFNNEADTPDNFQSRRPNTSFCFLDIRSPGLGDTAMYLCATSIDNGPLYGLASGIQYFGAGTRLSVL.

The J gene is TRBJ1-2, the V gene TRBV7-8; D gene ambiguous. V gave up 2 bases and J gave up 2 bases, with 15 bases separating them. Per germline, CDR1 SGHVS and CDR2 FQNEAQ. This CDR3 spans 16 amino acids. CDR3 sequence reads: CASSLKMSGGNYGYTF. The CDR3, as DNA: TGTGCCAGCAGCTTAAAGATGTCAGGAGGGAACTATGGCTACACCTTC.

This rearrangement joins TRBV7-3 to TRBJ2-3, with D possibly TRBD2 on 6 matching bases. The germline CDR1 and CDR2 sequences are SGHTA and FQGTGA. V gave up 1 base and J gave up 3 bases, with 8 bases separating them. The CDR3 extends over 14 amino acids. The CDR3 region has the DNA TGTGCCAGCAGCTTAAGGGCGGGGACAGATACGCAGTATTTT. The encoded protein is CASSLRAGTDTQYF. Full variable domain (outside the CDR3, taken from reference TRBV7-3 and TRBJ2-3): GAGVSQTPSNKVTEKGKYVELRCDPISGHTALYWYRQSLGQGPEFLIYFQGTGAADDSGLPNDRFFAVRPEGSVSTLKIQRTERGDSAVYLCASSLRAGTDTQYFGPGTRLTVL.

This chain joins TRBV10-3 and TRBJ2-3; D is perhaps TRBD1 (6 bases). This CDR3 region has 17 residues. The V end lost 4 bases, the J end lost 0 bases, and 17 bases lay between the germline ends. Germline values: CDR1 ENHRY, CDR2 SYGVKD. This CDR3 reads CAISGTGTLASTDTQYF. The CDR3 DNA follows: TGTGCCATCAGTGGAACCGGGACACTTGCTAGCACAGATACGCAGTATTTT.

As regards this clone: Sequence at one end of the junction differs from germline and may be a read error. This sequence joins TRBV4-3 and TRBJ2-1; 8 bases match TRBD1. This CDR3 is built from 18 residues. Germline values: CDR1 LGHNA, CDR2 YSLEER. CDR3 protein: CASSEEESGQGSYNEQFF. The CDR3 region has the DNA TGCGCCAGCAGCGAAGAGGAATCCGGACAGGGCTCCTACAATGAGCAGTTCTTC.

The chain is built from TRBV2 and TRBJ1-5; the match to TRBD1 covers 11 bases. Germline values: CDR1 SNHLY, CDR2 FYNNEI. This CDR3 region has 14 residues. V shed 4 bases, J shed 6 bases, and the junction held 2 bases outside the gene matches. The CDR3 DNA is TGTGCCAGCAGTGGGACAGGGGGCGGTCAGCCCCAGCATTTT. Translating it yields CASSGTGGGQPQHF.

V gene TRBV6-1 combines with J gene TRBJ2-2; D may be TRBD1 (6 bases). V dropped 1 base and J dropped 0 bases, with 6 bases sitting between them. The CDR3 runs 15 residues. CDR1 and CDR2 (germline): MNHNS, SASEGT. CDR3 nucleotide sequence: TGTGCCAGCAGTGAAGGGACAGCGAACACCGGGGAGCTGTTTTTT. Amino acids: CASSEGTANTGELFF.